The source of this TCR beta chain is a study of T cells in tuberculosis. Study-level background: In South Africa, adults with active tuberculosis were compared with IGRA-negative and latently infected IGRA-positive adolescents.

Assay: immunoSEQ multiplex PCR; the TCRdb copy retains only in-frame clones and omits some. Among under 40,000 clones listed, less than 95% were seen once. Germline lookup yields CDR1 SGDLS and CDR2 YYNGEE. The CDR3 length is 14 residues. V shed 3 bases and J shed 6 bases, with 16 bases lying between them. With regard to this clone: Its antigen is not identified.

Study-wide results and caveats: Active tuberculosis patients had shorter CDR3-alpha; the beta difference was nonsignificant.

This TCR came from a donor between 10 and 35 years old with latent tuberculosis or without tuberculosis infection. Sequencing was carried out using PBMCs. This rearrangement joins TRBV9 to TRBJ2-7; possible D gene TRBD2, 5 bases. This CDR3 is CASSEGVDGSEQYF. Written as DNA, the CDR3 is TGTGCCAGCAGCGAAGGAGTAGATGGGAGCGAGCAGTACTTC.